This T cell receptor (beta chain) was recorded in a study of metastatic and nonmetastatic thyroid tumors. Study-level information: Repertoires from blood and tumor or nodule tissue of malignant and benign thyroid patients were compared. Study findings and constraints: Malignant thyroid tumors reportedly had TCR beta diversity that was significantly higher than in benign nodules, in blood and tumor.

Patients had received no treatment of any kind before thyroid surgery. Per the study methods: A classifier for distant metastasis in papillary thyroid cancer was constructed using CDR3 differences observed across clinicopathological groups. TCRdb reanalyzed the PCR reads via MiXCR. TCRdb's processing, not the study's, gives the V and J calls here. The data hold roughly 64,000 clones, with under 5% observed a single time. The table lists this clone with many counts. Its matching antigen is unknown. Specimen: blood. This TCR was recovered from a female donor with papillary thyroid cancer or a benign thyroid nodule (not recorded which). Some clones in this sample may be carry-over from other donors' samples.

CDR3 loop: CSARSSYGGTEAFF. CDR3 coding DNA: TGCAGTGCTAGATCCTCTTACGGGGGCACTGAAGCTTTCTTT. The chain has TRBV20-1 and TRBJ1-1; maybe TRBD1 (5 bases). The germline V gene encodes CDR1 DFQATT and CDR2 SNEGSKA (reference sequence). V lost 2 bases to trimming and J lost 4 bases, with 14 bases between them. The CDR3 is 14 residues long.